This record concerns one TCR beta chain sequence. Its antigen is unknown. Per-nucleotide qualities are absent, and no much larger clonotype sits a single base away. Within the sample, other DNA sequences also encode this same CDR3. During the collection period, no immune events, such as infections, were documented for the healthy donors. Healthy-donor blood repertoires served as a training cohort to calibrate time-dependent variance in a beta-binomial model of T-cell clone differential abundance. The training cohort included approximately ten healthy donors, of whom 3 were female and 7 were male. On average the donors were about 40 years old, and their ages spanned roughly 29 to 64 years. Whole blood, obtained from a commercial supplier, was collected from each healthy donor at three time points spaced about 2 weeks apart. For immunosequencing, genomic DNA was extracted from unsorted whole blood. The data belong to a study of identifying expanded T cells in peripheral blood (dated by TCRdb to about 2019). About the investigation overall: Four technical replicates, made by sequencing separate aliquots from the same pool of genomic DNA, were compared pairwise.

Overall results and qualifications from the work: For all healthy donors, the variance in clone template counts between approximately two-week samples rose significantly as total template count increased. Across all healthy-donor time intervals, the beta-binomial model significantly cut both the number of clones called differentially abundant and the false-positive rate. The authors expected that over much longer intervals, such as months to years, biological variance in healthy repertoires might increase even further. Around 1.3 differentially abundant clones were flagged by the binomial model between technical replicates, whereas about 15 and 19 were flagged over roughly two weeks and four weeks, respectively.

The V and J ends are trimmed by 1 base and 4 bases, leaving 2 bases between them. Its CDR3 holds 12 amino acids, cysteine through phenylalanine. Of the read, only the CDR3 DNA is kept; its 36 bases are in frame from base 1. CDR1 and CDR2 are read off the germline V gene as SGHNT and YENEEA. The immunoSEQ Assay, which uses bias-controlled multiplex PCR amplification of genomic DNA, was used to profile TCRbeta CDR3 regions. The source study handled its data this way. The absolute abundance of each unique TCRbeta CDR3 region was quantified after sequences were collapsed and filtered. Differential abundance was tested with two models: a binomial (Fisher-equivalent) model and a beta-binomial model that adds time-dependent variance fitted from healthy donors. Clones with fewer than 5 combined templates were excluded, and clones with Benjamini-Hochberg FDR below 0.01 were called differentially abundant. In the beta-binomial model, variance was expressed as a function of the total template count across the two samples, in the form v = (b*log(k)+a)^2. TCRdb stores this immuneACCESS table with in-frame sequences only. Part of the clones is absent; in the studies checked, under half of the shortfall reflects unresolved V genes, and no reason is known for the rest. D and trimming were read from the DNA, whereas the V and J calls and clone size are those reported in that table. A total of 85,000 to 100,000 clones appear in this sample, 88% of them only once. The top ten constitute approximately 4% of the sample.

The TCR originated in a person between 18 and 70 years old in good health. The sequencing input was blood. The receptor chain draws on TRBV11-3 and TRBJ2-1, with the identity of the D gene unclear. For the CDR3, the sequence is CASSLGYNEQFF. The DNA sequence is given as TGTGCCAGCAGCTTAGGATACAATGAGCAGTTCTTC.